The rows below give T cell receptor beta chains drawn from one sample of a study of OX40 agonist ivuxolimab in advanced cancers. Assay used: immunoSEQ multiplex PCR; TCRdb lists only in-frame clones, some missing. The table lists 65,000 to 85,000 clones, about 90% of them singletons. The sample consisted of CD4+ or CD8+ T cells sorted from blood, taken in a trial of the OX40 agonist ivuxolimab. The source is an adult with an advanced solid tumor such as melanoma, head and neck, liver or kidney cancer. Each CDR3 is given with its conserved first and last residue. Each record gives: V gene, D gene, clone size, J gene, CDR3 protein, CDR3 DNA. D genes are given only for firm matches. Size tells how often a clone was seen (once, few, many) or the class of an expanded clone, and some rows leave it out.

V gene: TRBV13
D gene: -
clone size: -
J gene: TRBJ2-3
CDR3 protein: CASSTTYTDTQYF
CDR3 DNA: TGTGCCAGCAGCACCACCTACACAGATACGCAGTATTTT

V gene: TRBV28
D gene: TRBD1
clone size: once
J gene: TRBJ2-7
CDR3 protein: CATKPYGTGFYEQYF
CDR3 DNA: TGTGCCACCAAACCCTACGGGACAGGGTTCTACGAGCAGTACTTC

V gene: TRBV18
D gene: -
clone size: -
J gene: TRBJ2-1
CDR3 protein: CASSPSTGRSSYNEQFF
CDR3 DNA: TGTGCCAGCTCACCGAGTACAGGGAGAAGCTCCTACAATGAGCAGTTCTTC

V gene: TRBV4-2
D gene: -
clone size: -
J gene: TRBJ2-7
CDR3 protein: CASSPVSSYEQYF
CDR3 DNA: TGTGCCAGCAGCCCCGTTAGCTCCTACGAGCAGTACTTC

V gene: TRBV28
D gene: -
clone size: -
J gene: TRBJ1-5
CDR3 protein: CASSPSWGGSNQPQHF
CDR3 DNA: TGTGCCAGCAGTCCCTCCTGGGGGGGGAGCAATCAGCCCCAGCATTTT

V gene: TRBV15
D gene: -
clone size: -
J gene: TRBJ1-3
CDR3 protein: CATSTPGGDSGNTIYF
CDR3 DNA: TGTGCCACCAGCACCCCGGGGGGGGACTCTGGAAACACCATATATTTT

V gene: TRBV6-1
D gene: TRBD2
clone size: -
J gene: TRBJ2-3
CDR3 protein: CASSDRTSGSADTQYF
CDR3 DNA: TGTGCCAGCAGTGACCGGACTAGCGGGAGTGCAGATACGCAGTATTTT

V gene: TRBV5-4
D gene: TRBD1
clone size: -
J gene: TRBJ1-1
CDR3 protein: CASRTGGIMNTEAFF
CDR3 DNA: TGTGCCAGCCGGACAGGGGGCATCATGAACACTGAAGCTTTCTTT

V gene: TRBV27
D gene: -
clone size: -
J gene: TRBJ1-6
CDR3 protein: CASRGGVSSPLHF
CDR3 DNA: TGTGCCAGCCGGGGTGGGGTCAGCTCACCCCTCCACTTT

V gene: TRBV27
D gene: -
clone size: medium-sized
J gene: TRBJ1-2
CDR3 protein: CASSLYPMRGYTF
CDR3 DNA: TGTGCCAGCAGTTTATACCCCATGCGGGGCTACACCTTC

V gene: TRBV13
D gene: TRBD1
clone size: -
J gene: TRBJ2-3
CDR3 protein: CASSSRATGSGTDTQYF
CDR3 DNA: TGTGCCAGCAGCTCGCGGGCGACAGGGTCGGGCACAGATACGCAGTATTTT

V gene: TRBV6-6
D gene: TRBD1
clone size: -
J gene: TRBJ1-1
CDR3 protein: CASSYPEAGGSTEAFF
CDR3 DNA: TGTGCCAGCAGTTACCCGGAGGCAGGGGGCAGTACTGAAGCTTTCTTT

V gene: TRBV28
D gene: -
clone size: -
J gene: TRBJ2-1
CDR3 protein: CASRSRSTGYNEQFF
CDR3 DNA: TGTGCCAGCAGATCTCGATCCACAGGTTACAATGAGCAGTTCTTC

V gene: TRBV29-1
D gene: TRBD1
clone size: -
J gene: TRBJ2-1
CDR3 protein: CSVAGQGSRSEQFF
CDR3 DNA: TGCAGCGTAGCCGGACAGGGGTCCCGCAGTGAGCAGTTCTTC

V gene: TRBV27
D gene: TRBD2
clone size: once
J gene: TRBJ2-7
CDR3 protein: CASRGLAGLSSYEQYF
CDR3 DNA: TGTGCCAGCAGGGGACTAGCGGGGCTAAGCTCCTACGAGCAGTACTTC

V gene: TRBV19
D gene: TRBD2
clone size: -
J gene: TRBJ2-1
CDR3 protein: CASTSSGPYNEQFF
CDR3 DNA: TGTGCCAGTACCTCTAGCGGACCCTACAATGAGCAGTTCTTC